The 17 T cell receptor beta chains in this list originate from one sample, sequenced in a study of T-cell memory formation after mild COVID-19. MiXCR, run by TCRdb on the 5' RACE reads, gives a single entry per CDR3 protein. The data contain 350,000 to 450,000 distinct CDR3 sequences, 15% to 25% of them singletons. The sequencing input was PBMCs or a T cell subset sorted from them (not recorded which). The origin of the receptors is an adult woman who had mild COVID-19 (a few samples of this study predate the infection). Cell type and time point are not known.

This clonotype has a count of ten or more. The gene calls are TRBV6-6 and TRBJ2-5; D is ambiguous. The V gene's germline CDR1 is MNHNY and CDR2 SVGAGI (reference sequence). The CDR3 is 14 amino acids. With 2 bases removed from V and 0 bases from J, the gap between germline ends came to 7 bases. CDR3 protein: CASSYELYQETQYF. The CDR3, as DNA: TGTGCCAGCAGTTACGAGCTATACCAAGAGACCCAGTACTTC.

CDR3 in amino acids: CASSFDRAGTEAFF. The CDR3 DNA reads TGCGCCAGCAGCTTTGACAGGGCCGGTACTGAAGCTTTCTTT. The chain links TRBV5-1 to TRBJ1-1, with 7 bases fitting TRBD1. With 2 bases clipped from V and 5 bases from J, the junction kept 6 bases outside the gene matches. This CDR3 has 14 amino acids. Germline V gene lookup returns CDR1 SGHRS and CDR2 YFSETQ.

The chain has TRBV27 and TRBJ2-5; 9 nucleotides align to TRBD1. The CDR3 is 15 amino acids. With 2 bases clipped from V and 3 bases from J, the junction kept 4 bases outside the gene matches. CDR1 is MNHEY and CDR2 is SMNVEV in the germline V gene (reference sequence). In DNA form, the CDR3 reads TGTGCCAGCAGTTTAGATCGGACAGGGGAAGAGACCCAGTACTTC. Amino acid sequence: CASSLDRTGEETQYF.

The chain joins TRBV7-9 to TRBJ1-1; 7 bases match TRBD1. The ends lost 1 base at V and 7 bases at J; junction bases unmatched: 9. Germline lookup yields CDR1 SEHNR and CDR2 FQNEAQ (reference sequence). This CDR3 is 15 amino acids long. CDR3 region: CASSLEPGGLGEAFF. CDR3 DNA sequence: TGTGCCAGCAGCTTAGAACCAGGGGGTTTAGGTGAAGCTTTCTTT.

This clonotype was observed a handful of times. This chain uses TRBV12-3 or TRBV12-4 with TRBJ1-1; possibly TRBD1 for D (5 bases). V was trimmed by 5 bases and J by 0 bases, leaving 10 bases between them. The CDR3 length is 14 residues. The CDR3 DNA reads TGTGCCAGCAGTGAGGGGACGGTGAACACTGAAGCTTTCTTT. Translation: CASSEGTVNTEAFF.

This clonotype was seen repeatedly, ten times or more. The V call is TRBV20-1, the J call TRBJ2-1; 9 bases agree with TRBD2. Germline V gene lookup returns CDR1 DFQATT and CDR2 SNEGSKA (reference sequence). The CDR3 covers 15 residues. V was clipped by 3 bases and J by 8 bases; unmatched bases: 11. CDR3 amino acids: CSASSGRGRGDEQFF. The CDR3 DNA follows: TGCAGTGCTAGTAGCGGGAGAGGTCGCGGTGATGAGCAGTTCTTC.

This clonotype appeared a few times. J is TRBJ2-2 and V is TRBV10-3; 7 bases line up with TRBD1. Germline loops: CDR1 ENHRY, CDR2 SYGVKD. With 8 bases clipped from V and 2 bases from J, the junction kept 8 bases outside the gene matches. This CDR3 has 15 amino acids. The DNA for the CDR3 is TGTGCCATCTCTCCGGGACAGATTAACACCGGGGAGCTGTTTTTT. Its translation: CAISPGQINTGELFF.

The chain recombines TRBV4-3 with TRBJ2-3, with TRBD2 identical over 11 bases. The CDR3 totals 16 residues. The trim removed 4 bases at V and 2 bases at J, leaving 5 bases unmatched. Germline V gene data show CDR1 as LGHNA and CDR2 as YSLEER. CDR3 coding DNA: TGCGCCAGCAGCCCCGGGACTAGCGGAATCACAGATACGCAGTATTTT. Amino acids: CASSPGTSGITDTQYF.

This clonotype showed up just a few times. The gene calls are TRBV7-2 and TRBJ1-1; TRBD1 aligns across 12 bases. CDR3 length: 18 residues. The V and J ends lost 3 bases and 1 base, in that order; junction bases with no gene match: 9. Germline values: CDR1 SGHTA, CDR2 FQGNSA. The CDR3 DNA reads TGTGCCAGCAGCTTGGAACCGGGACAGGGGGCGCGGAACACTGAAGCTTTCTTT. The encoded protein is CASSLEPGQGARNTEAFF.

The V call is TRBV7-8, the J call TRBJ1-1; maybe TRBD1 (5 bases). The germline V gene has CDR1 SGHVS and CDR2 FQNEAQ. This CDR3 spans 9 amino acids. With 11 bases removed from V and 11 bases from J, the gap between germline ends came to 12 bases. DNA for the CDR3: TGTGCCGTGGGGAGGGGCGCTTTCTTT. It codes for CAVGRGAFF.

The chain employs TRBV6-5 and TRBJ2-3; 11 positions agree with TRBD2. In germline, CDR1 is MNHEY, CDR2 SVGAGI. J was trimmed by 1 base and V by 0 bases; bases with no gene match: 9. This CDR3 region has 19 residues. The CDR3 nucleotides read TGTGCCAGCAGTTACTCGCTAGCGGGAGGCGCCTGGGGCACAGATACGCAGTATTTT. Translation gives CASSYSLAGGAWGTDTQYF.

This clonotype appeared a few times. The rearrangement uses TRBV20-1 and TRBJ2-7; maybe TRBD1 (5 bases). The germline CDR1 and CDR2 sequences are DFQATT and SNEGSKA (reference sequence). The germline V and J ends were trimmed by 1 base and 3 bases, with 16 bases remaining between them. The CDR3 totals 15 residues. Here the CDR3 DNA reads TGCAGTGCTAGAGGCGCCAGGGCACCCGACTACGAGCAGTACTTC. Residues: CSARGARAPDYEQYF.

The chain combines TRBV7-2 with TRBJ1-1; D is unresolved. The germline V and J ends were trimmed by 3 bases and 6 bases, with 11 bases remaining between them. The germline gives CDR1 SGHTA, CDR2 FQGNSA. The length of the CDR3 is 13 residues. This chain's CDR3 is CASSFWGEAEAFF. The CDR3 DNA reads TGTGCCAGCAGCTTTTGGGGAGAGGCTGAAGCTTTCTTT.

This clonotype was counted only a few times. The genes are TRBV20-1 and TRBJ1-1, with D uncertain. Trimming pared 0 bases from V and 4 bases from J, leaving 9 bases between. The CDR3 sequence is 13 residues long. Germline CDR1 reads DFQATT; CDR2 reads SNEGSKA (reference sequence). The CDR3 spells CSARDNLGTEAFF. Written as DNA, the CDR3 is TGCAGTGCTAGAGATAATCTGGGCACTGAAGCTTTCTTT.

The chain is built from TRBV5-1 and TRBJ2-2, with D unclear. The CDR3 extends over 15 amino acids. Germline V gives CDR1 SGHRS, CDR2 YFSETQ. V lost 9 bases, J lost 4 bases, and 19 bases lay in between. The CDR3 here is CATPGWAAVTGELFF. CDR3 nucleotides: TGCGCCACCCCCGGGTGGGCAGCCGTCACCGGGGAGCTGTTTTTT.

The CDR3 DNA is TGTGCCAGCAGCACTTACAGGGGTTCGGACACTGAAGCTTTCTTT. Amino acid sequence: CASSTYRGSDTEAFF. The rearrangement links TRBV7-9 to TRBJ1-1, with TRBD1 matching 7 bases. The V segment lost 5 bases and the J segment 3 bases; nucleotides outside the gene matches: 9. Germline V gives CDR1 SEHNR, CDR2 FQNEAQ (reference sequence). This CDR3 has 15 residues.

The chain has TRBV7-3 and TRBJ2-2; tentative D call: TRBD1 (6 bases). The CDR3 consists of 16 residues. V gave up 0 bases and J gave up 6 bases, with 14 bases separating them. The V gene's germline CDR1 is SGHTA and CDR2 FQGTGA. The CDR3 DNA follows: TGTGCCAGCAGCTTAACATCCGCGGCAGGGGCCGGGGAGCTGTTTTTT. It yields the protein CASSLTSAAGAGELFF.